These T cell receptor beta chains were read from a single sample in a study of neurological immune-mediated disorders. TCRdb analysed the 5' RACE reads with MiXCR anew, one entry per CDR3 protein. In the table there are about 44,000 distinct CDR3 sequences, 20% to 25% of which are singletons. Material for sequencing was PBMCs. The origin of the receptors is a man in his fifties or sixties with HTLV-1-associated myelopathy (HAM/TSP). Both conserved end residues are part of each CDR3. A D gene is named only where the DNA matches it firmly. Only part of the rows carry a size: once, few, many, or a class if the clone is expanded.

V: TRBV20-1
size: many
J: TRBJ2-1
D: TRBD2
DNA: TGCAGTGCTCCGGGACTAGCATTCAATGAGCAGTTCTTC
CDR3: CSAPGLAFNEQFF

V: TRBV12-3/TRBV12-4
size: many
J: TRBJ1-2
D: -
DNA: TGTGCCAGCAGTTCGGGTAACTATGGCTACACCTTC
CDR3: CASSSGNYGYTF

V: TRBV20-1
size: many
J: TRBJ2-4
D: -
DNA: TGCAGTGCAACCGAGCCCGCAGGGAGTAAAAACATTCAGTACTTC
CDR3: CSATEPAGSKNIQYF

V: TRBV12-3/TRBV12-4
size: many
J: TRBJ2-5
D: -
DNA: TGTGCCAGCAGTTTGGGGTTCCAAGAGACCCAGTACTTC
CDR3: CASSLGFQETQYF

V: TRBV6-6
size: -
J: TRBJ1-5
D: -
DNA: TGTGTCAGCAGTTCCCGACGGATCGATAGCAATCAGCCCCAGCATTTT
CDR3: CVSSSRRIDSNQPQHF

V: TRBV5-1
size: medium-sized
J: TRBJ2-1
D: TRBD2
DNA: TGCGCCAGCAGCCACCCAGGATCTAGCGGGGCCTACAATGAGCAGTTCTTC
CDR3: CASSHPGSSGAYNEQFF

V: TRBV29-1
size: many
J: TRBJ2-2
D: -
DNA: TGCAGCGCCTCGTCTACCGGGACAACGAACACCGGGGAGCTGTTTTTT
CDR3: CSASSTGTTNTGELFF

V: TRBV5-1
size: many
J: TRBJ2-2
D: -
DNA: TGCGCCAGCAGCTTGAAACAGCTTGAGAACACCGGGGAGCTGTTTTTT
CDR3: CASSLKQLENTGELFF

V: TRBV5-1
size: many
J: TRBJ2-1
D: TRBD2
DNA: TGCGCCAGCAGCATCGGGACTAGCGGGAGTGTCTCCTACAATGAGCAGTTCTTC
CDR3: CASSIGTSGSVSYNEQFF

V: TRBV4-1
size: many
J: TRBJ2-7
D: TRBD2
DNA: TGCGCCAGCAGCCCAGGGGTAGCGGGATTGTCCTACGAGCAGTACTTC
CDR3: CASSPGVAGLSYEQYF

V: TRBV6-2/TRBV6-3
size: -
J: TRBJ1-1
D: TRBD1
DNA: TGTGCCAGCAGTTACTCGGAAGCGGGACAGGCGCCGTATGAAGCTTTCTTT
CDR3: CASSYSEAGQAPYEAFF

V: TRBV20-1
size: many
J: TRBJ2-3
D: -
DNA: TGCAGTGCTCGATCCCAGGGGTCTTCCGCTCTTTTT
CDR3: CSARSQGSSALF

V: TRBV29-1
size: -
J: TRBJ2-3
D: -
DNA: TGCAGCGTTGCGGGGGCAGATACGCAGTATTTT
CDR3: CSVAGADTQYF

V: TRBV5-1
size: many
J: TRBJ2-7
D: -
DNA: TGCGCCAGCAGCTTGGCAGGGGCGCGCCACGAGCAGTACTTC
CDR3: CASSLAGARHEQYF

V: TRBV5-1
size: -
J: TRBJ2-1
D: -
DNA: TGCGCCAGCAGCTTTAGGTCTGGGACGGAGCAGTTCTTC
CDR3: CASSFRSGTEQFF

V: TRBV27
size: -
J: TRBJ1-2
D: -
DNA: TGTGCCAGCAGTTTTTTGGGCAGGGAGAATGGCTACACCTTC
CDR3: CASSFLGRENGYTF

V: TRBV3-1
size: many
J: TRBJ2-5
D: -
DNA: TGTGCCAGCAGCCAAAGCGGCCAAGAGACCCAGTACTTC
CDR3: CASSQSGQETQYF

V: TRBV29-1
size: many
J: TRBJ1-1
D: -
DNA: TGCAGCGTAAGCCGGGACACTAACACTGAAGCTTTCTTT
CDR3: CSVSRDTNTEAFF

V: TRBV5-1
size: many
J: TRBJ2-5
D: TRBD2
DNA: TGCGCCAGCAGCTTAGCGGGAGAGGGAGAGACCCAGTACTTC
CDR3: CASSLAGEGETQYF

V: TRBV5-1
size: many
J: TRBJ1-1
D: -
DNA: TGCGCCAGCGCCGATTGGGATAATATGAACACTGAAGCTTTCTTT
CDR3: CASADWDNMNTEAFF

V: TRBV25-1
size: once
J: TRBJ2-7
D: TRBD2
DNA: TGTGCCAGTGGGACTAGCGAGTACGAGCAGTACTTC
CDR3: CASGTSEYEQYF

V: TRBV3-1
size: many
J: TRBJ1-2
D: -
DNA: TGTGCCAGCAGCCAAGAGGACCCAGGAAAAGGACCGTATGGCTACACCTTC
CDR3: CASSQEDPGKGPYGYTF

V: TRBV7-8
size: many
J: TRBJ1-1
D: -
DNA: TGTGCCAGCAGCTTAGCCGACAGTCACTCGAGGGCTTTCTTT
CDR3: CASSLADSHSRAFF

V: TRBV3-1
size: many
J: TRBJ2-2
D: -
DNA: TGTGCCAGCAGTCGAACCGGGGAGCTGTTTTTT
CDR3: CASSRTGELFF